This T cell receptor beta chain appears in the sequencing data of a study of regulatory T cells in long-lasting Graves disease. Germline-derived CDR1 and CDR2 are MNHGY and SVAAGI. The CDR3 contains 15 residues. V was pared by 3 bases and J by 3 bases, with 6 bases of the junction left unmatched. Library construction for TCR beta used iRepertoire HTBI primers and Arm-PCR of CDR3 regions. TCRdb analysed the multiplex PCR reads with MiXCR anew, one entry per CDR3 protein. The sample yields 400,000 to 600,000 distinct CDR3 sequences, 20% to 25% seen once. Time point reported: persistent/refractory GD, antithyroid drugs over 5 years with positive TRAb. The TCR library was prepared using RNA isolated from PBMCs. This clonotype occurred a few times.

The sequence was obtained from a female donor with Graves disease. V and J are TRBV6-9 and TRBJ1-1; the match to TRBD1 covers 8 bases. The input for sequencing was peripheral blood mononuclear cells (PBMCs), taken when the disease was refractory, from a patient treated with antithyroid drugs. CDR3 amino acids: CASSYLTGGHTEAFF. In DNA form, the CDR3 reads TGTGCCAGCAGTTACCTCACAGGGGGTCACACTGAAGCTTTCTTT.